This T cell receptor beta chain emerged from a study of T cell repertoires in aging, cancer and after chemotherapy. Sample share makes this clonotype large. Its target is not known. The V end was cut by 4 bases, the J end by 1 base, with 15 bases between. CDR3 length: 15 amino acids. The germline V gene encodes CDR1 SGHDT and CDR2 YYEEEE. Study-level findings and limits: Compared with age-matched healthy donors, untreated hematological or solid cancer patients showed higher blood TCR clonality. These repertoire data do not allow conclusions about immunological memory after chemotherapy. Across the chemotherapy interval, each cancer cohort showed higher median generation probability, suggesting thymic rebound.

Peripheral blood genomic DNA, not sorted cells or RNA, was the template. Rearranged V-D-J TRB sequences were amplified with a mixed TRB-A/B primer pool. TCRdb fed the multiplex PCR reads into MiXCR, producing one record per CDR3 protein. The table lists around 1,300 distinct CDR3 sequences, 20% of them singletons, with around a third in the top ten. The source material was blood. This receptor was taken from a human donor with a solid tumor. The rearrangement joins TRBV5-6 to TRBJ2-7, with a possible D match to TRBD2 (6 bases). The CDR3 is CASSLPGGGSYEQYF. In DNA form, the CDR3 reads TGTGCCAGCAGCCTTCCAGGTGGGGGGTCCTACGAGCAGTACTTC.